The 4 T cell receptor beta chains below were found in one sample sequenced in a study of blood T cell repertoires in COVID-19. The protocol was immunoSEQ multiplex PCR, while the TCRdb copy is restricted to in-frame clones and leaves out a portion. The sample shows under 250,000 clones, about 82% of them seen only once. Sequencing input: peripheral blood. The receptors here all came from a woman of 80 years or more with COVID-19, enrolled during active disease.

The chain is built from TRBV29-1 and TRBJ1-2, with TRBD1 matching 7 bases. Per germline, CDR1 SQVTM and CDR2 ANQGSEA. J lost 6 bases, V lost 4 bases, and 8 bases had no gene match. This CDR3 comprises 13 residues. The CDR3 region has the DNA TGCAGCGTTGCCAACAGGGGAATGGATGGCTACACCTTC. Residues: CSVANRGMDGYTF.

The chain recombines TRBV5-1 with TRBJ2-3; 8 bases map to TRBD2. The J segment lost 3 bases and the V segment lost 3 bases, leaving 9 bases of the junction unmatched. The CDR3 consists of 16 residues. The germline gives CDR1 SGHRS, CDR2 YFSETQ. CDR3 sequence reads: CASSSGFSGVTDTQYF. CDR3 in DNA: TGCGCCAGCAGCTCCGGCTTTAGCGGGGTTACAGATACGCAGTATTTT.

V gene TRBV6-5 combines with J gene TRBJ1-4, with TRBD1 identical over 9 bases. CDR3 length: 15 amino acids. V shed 2 bases, J shed 3 bases, and the junction held 1 base outside the gene matches. CDR1 is MNHEY, CDR2 SVGAGI, per germline. CDR3 in amino acids: CASSYGTGPNEKLFF. The DNA for the CDR3 is TGTGCCAGCAGTTACGGGACAGGGCCTAATGAAAAACTGTTTTTT.

This chain uses TRBV3-1 (or the pseudogene TRBV3-2) with TRBJ1-4; possible D gene TRBD1, 5 bases. Trimming took off 2 bases at V and 8 bases at J, with 6 bases between the two ends. This CDR3 is built from 12 residues. Germline V gene data show CDR1 as LGHDT and CDR2 as YNNKEL (reference sequence). DNA for the CDR3: TGTGCCAGCAGCCAACCAGGGGAAAAACTGTTTTTT. This encodes CASSQPGEKLFF.